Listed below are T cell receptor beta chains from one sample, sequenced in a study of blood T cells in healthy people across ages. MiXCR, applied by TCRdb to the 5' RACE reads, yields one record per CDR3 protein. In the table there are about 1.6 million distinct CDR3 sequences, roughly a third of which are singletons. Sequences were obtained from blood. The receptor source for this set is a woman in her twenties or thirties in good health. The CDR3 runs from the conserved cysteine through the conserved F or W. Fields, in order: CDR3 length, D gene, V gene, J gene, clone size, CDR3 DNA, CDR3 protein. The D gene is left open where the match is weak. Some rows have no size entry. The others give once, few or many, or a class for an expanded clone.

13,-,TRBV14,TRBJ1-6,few,TGTGCCAGCAGCCAAGATCGGCGTTCACCCCTCCACTTT,CASSQDRRSPLHF
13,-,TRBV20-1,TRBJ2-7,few,TGCAGTGCTAGAACCGGGACCCCGGACGAGCAGTACTTC,CSARTGTPDEQYF
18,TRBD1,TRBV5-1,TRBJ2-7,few,TGCGCCAGCAGCACCATGAAACCTACAGGGGGCTTGGGTTACGAGCAGTACTTC,CASSTMKPTGGLGYEQYF
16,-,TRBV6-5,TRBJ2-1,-,TGTGCCAGCAGTTCCCCGGGAATAGACTCCTACAATGAGCAGTTCTTC,CASSSPGIDSYNEQFF
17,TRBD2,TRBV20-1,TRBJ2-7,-,TGCAGTGCACGGCCAGCAGCGGGAGTGATTCGGGGCTACGAGCAGTACTTC,CSARPAAGVIRGYEQYF
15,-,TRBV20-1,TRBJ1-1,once,TGCAGTGCTAGAGATAGGCGGGAAACGAACACTGAAGCTTTCTTT,CSARDRRETNTEAFF
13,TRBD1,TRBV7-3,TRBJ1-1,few,TGTGCCAGCAGCCCCGACAGGGGGCTTTCGGCTTTCTTT,CASSPDRGLSAFF
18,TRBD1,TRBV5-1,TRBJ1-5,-,TGCGCCAGCAGCCAACGGGACAGGTATCTGGATAGCAATCAGCCCCAGCATTTT,CASSQRDRYLDSNQPQHF
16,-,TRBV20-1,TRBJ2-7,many,TGCAGTGCTAGAAGTAAGGGTAACGTTGTTCGAGGCGAGCAGTACTTC,CSARSKGNVVRGEQYF
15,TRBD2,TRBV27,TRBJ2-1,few,TGTGCCAGCAGTCATGACCGCTCAAGGGAGGGTGAGCAGTTCTTC,CASSHDRSREGEQFF
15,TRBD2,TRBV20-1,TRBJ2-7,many,TGCAGTGCTAGAGATCTGGCGGGGGGGCCCTACGAGCAGTACTTC,CSARDLAGGPYEQYF
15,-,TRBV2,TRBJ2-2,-,TGTGCCAGCAAGGGGGGAGGTTTGAACACCGGGGAGCTGTTTTTT,CASKGGGLNTGELFF
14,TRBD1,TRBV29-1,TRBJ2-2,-,TGCAGCGTTGAAGCGAACAGGGGATCCGGGGAGCTGTTTTTT,CSVEANRGSGELFF
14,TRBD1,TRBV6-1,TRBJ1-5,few,TGTGCCAGCAGTGTACGGACAGGGGGTCAGCCCCAGCATTTT,CASSVRTGGQPQHF
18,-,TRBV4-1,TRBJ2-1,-,TGCGCCAGCAGCCAATTACTTTCCCCGGGACGCCTGGACAATGAGCAGTTCTTC,CASSQLLSPGRLDNEQFF
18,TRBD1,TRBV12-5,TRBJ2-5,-,TGTGCTAGTGGTTTTCAGCTGGGACAGGGGATTTCCGGCAATGAGCGGTACTTC,CASGFQLGQGISGNERYF